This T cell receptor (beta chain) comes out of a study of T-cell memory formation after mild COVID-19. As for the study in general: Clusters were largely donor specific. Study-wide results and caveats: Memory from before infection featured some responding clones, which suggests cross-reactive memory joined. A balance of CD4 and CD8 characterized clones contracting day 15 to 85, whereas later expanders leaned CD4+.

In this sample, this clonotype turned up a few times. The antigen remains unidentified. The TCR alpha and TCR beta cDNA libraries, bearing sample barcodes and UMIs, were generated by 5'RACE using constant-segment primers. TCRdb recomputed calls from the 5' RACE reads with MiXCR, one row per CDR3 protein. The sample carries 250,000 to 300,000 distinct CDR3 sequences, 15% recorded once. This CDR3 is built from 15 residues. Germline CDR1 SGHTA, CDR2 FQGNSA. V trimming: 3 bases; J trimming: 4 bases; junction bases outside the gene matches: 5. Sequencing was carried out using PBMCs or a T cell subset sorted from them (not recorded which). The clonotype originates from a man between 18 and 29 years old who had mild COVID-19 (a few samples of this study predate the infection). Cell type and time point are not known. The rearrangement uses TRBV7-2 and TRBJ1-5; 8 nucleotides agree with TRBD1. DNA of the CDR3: TGTGCCAGCAGCTTGCCAGGGGGCCGGAATCAGCCCCAGCATTTT. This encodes CASSLPGGRNQPQHF. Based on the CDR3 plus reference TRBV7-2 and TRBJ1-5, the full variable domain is GAGVSQSPSNKVTEKGKDVELRCDPISGHTALYWYRQSLGQGLEFLIYFQGNSAPDKSGLPSDRFSAERTGGSVSTLTIQRTQQEDSAVYLCASSLPGGRNQPQHFGDGTRLSIL.